The clone carrying this TCR beta chain has more than one count but fewer than ten. Its antigen remains unknown. Sequencing was performed with immunoSEQ multiplex PCR; in TCRdb, only in-frame clones are kept and a portion is missing. The sample lists about 70,000 clones, 80% occurring once. The data were obtained in a study of T cell clones after liver transplantation. For the study at large: Post-transplant blood was tracked for graft-donor-reactive T cell clones identified in a pre-transplant mixed lymphocyte reaction.

Study-wide results and limits: Migration into the graft, not deletion, may explain lost graft donor-reactive T cells.

This CDR3 is built from 17 residues. Trimming removed 0 bases from V and 4 bases from J; junction bases left unmatched: 7. From germline, CDR1 is SGHKS and CDR2 YYEKEE (reference sequence). The source is a human patient who received a liver transplant. Some T cells may possibly be graft donor cells. This sequence joins TRBV5-5 and TRBJ1-3; 10 nucleotides align to TRBD1. Sequenced here: CD4+ T cells from blood, sampled 12 months after liver transplant. The CDR3 spells CASSLGQGARIGNTIYF. The CDR3 nucleotides read TGTGCCAGCAGCTTGGGACAGGGGGCGCGAATAGGAAACACCATATATTTT.